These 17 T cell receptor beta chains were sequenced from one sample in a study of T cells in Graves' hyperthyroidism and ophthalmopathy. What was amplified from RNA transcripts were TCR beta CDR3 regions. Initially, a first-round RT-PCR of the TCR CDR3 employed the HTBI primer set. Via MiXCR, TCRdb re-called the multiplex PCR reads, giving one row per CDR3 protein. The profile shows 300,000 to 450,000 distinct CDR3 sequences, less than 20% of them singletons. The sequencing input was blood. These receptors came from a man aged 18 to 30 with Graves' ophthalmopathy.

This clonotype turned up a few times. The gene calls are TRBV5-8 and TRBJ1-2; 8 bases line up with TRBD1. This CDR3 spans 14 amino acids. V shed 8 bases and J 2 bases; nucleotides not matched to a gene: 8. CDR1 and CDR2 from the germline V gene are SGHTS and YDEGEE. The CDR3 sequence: CASTRDRGNYGYTF. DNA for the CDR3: TGTGCCAGTACTCGTGACAGGGGCAACTATGGCTACACCTTC. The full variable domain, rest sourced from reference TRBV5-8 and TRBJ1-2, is EAGVTQSPTHLIKTRGQQATLRCSPISGHTSVYWYQQALGLGLQFLLWYDEGEERNRGNFPPRFSGRQFPNYSSELNVNALELEDSALYLCASTRDRGNYGYTFGSGTRLTVV.

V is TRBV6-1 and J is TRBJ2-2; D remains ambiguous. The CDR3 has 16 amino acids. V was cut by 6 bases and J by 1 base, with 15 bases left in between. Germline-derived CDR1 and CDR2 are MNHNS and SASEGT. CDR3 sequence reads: CASSAELGKNTGELFF. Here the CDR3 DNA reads TGTGCCAGCAGCGCAGAACTTGGCAAGAACACCGGGGAGCTGTTTTTT.

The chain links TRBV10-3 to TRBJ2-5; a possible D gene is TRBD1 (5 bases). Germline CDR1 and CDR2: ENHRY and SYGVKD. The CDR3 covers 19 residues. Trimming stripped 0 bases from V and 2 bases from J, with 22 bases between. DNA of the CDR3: TGTGCCATCAGTGAGTCGAAAGGGGTCCCTTTCATGGAACAAGAGACCCAGTACTTC. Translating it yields CAISESKGVPFMEQETQYF.

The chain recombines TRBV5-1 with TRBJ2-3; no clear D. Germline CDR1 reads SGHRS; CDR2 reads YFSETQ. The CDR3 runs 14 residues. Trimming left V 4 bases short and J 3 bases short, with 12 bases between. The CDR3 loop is CASSLAGLTDTQYF. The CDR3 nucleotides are TGCGCCAGCAGCCTGGCCGGTCTTACAGATACGCAGTATTTT. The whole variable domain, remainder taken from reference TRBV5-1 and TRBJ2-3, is KAGVTQTPRYLIKTRGQQVTLSCSPISGHRSVSWYQQTPGQGLQFLFEYFSETQRNKGNFPGRFSGRQFSNSRSEMNVSTLELGDSALYLCASSLAGLTDTQYFGPGTRLTVL.

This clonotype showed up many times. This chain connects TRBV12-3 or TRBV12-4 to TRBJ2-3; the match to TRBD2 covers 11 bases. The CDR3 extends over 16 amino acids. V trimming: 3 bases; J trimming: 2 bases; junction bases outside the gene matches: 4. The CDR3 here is CASSLRLAGFTDTQYF. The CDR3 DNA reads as TGTGCCAGCAGTTTGAGACTAGCGGGGTTCACAGATACGCAGTATTTT.

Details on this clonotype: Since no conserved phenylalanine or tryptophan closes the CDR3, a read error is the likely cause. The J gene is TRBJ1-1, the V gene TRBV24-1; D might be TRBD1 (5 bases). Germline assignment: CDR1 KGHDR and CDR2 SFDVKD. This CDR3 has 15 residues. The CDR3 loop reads CATSDSGGPNTEAFL. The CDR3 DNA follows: TGCGCCACCAGTGATTCCGGGGGTCCGAACACTGAAGCTTTCCTT.

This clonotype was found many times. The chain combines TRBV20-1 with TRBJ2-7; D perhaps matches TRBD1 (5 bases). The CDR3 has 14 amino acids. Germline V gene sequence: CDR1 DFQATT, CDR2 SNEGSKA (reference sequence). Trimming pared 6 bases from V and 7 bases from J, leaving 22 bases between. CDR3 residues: CSARRAGAYGEQYF. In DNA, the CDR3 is TGCAGTGCCCGCAGGGCCGGAGCATATGGGGAGCAGTACTTC.

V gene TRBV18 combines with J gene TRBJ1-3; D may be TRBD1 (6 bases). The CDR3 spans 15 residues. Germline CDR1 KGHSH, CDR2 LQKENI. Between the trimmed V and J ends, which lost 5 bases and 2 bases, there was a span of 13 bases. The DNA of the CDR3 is TGTGCCAGCTCAAGCGGACAGCTGGCTGGAAACACCATATATTTT. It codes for CASSSGQLAGNTIYF.

CDR3 loop: CASSLTSGGVYNEQFF. CDR3 nucleotide sequence: TGTGCCAGCAGTCTTACTAGCGGGGGAGTGTACAATGAGCAGTTCTTC. The chain uses TRBV12-3 or TRBV12-4 and TRBJ2-1; 11 bases map to TRBD2. This CDR3 has 16 residues. After removal of 5 bases from V and 4 bases from J, the junction contained 7 bases not matched to a gene.

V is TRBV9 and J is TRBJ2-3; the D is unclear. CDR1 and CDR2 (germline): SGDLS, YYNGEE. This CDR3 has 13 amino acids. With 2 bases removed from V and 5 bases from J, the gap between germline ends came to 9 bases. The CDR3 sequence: CASSVTSGDTQYF. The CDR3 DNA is TGTGCCAGCAGCGTGACCTCGGGAGATACGCAGTATTTT.

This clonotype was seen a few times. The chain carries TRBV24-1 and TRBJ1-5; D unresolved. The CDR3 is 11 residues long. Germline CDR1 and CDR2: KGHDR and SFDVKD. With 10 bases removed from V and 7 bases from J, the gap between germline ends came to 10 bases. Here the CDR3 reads CATAQRQPQHF. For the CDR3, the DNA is TGTGCCACGGCCCAACGGCAGCCCCAGCATTTT.

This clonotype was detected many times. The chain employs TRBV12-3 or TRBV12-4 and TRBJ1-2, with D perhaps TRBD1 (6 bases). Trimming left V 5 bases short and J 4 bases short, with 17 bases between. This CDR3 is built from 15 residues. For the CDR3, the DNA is TGTGCCAGCAGTGGAGACAGGAGTGTTGCCTATGGCTACACCTTC. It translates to CASSGDRSVAYGYTF.

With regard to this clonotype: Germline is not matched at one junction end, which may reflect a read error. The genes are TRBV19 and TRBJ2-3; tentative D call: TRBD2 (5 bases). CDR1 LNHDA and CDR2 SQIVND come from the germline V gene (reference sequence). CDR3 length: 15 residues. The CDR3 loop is CASSIEADITNTQYF. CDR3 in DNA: TGTGCCAGTAGTATAGAAGCGGATATCACAAATACGCAGTATTTT.

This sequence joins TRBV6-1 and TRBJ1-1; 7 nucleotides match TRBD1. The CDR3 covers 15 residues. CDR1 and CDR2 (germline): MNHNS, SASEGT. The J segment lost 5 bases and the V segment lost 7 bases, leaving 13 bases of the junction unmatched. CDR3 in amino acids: CASIQGGQGGTEAFF. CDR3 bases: TGTGCCAGCATCCAAGGGGGGCAGGGGGGTACTGAAGCTTTCTTT.

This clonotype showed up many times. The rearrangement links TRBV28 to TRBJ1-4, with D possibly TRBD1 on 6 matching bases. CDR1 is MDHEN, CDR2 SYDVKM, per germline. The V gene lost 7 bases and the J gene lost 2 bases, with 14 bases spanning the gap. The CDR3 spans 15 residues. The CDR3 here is CASTKGVRTNEKLFF. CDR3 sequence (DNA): TGTGCCAGCACGAAGGGGGTGAGGACTAATGAAAAACTGTTTTTT.

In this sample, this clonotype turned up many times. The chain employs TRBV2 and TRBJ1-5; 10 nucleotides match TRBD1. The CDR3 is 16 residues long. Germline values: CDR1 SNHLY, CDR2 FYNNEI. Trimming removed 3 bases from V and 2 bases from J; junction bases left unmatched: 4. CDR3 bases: TGTGCCAGCAGTGACCTGGACAGGGGGGGCAATCAGCCCCAGCATTTT. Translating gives CASSDLDRGGNQPQHF.

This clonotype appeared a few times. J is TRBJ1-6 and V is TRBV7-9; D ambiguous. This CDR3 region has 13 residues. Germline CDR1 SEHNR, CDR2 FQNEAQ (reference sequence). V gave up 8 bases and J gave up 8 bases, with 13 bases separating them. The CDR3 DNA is TGTGCCAGCGTGGGAGTCACCGATTCACCCCTCCACTTT. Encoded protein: CASVGVTDSPLHF.